The 12 T cell receptor beta chains given below trace back to one sample, sequenced in a study of T-cell memory formation after mild COVID-19 (dated by TCRdb to the early 2020s). Libraries were made using 5' RACE. TCRdb shows the sequencer as Illumina NovaSeq 6000. TCRdb's own reprocessing of the public reads used fastp at Q25 and MiXCR and kept productive beta chains. Each entry is one CDR3 protein sequence, shown with its most common DNA and genes. The sample table lists fewer than 700,000 distinct CDR3 sequences, roughly 22% of them with a count of one. The leading ten clones occupy roughly 8.3% of the sample. Sequencing used PBMCs or a T cell subset sorted from them (not recorded which). The receptors were sampled from an adult woman who had mild COVID-19 (a few samples of this study predate the infection). The sample titles of this study are shuffled in the database, so cell type and time point are left out; the donor was told from shared clones.

Only a few counts were recorded for this clonotype. V and J are TRBV12-3 or TRBV12-4 and TRBJ1-6, with D uncertain. Trimming left V 3 bases short and J 5 bases short, with 8 bases between. CDR3 size: 14 residues. This CDR3 reads CASSLAGNNSPLHF. In DNA, the CDR3 is TGTGCCAGCAGTTTGGCAGGAAATAATTCACCCCTCCACTTT.

The chain has TRBV5-4 and TRBJ1-2, with 11 bases matching TRBD1. CDR3 size: 15 residues. Looked up from germline, CDR1 is SGHNT and CDR2 is YYREEE (reference sequence). With 5 bases clipped from V and 3 bases from J, the junction kept 6 bases outside the gene matches. The CDR3 region has the DNA TGTGCCAGCAGGATGGACAGGGGGCTTGACTATGGCTACACCTTC. It yields the protein CASRMDRGLDYGYTF.

V is TRBV29-1 and J is TRBJ1-1, with D uncertain. The CDR3 totals 11 residues. Trimming took 3 bases from V and 1 from J, leaving 3 bases between them. CDR1 and CDR2 from the germline V gene are SQVTM and ANQGSEA. The chain's CDR3 is CSVDTNTEAFF. The CDR3 bases are TGCAGCGTTGACACGAACACTGAAGCTTTCTTT.

This clonotype was counted many times. This chain joins TRBV20-1 and TRBJ2-7; D perhaps matches TRBD2 (6 bases). The V gene lost 4 bases and the J gene lost 2 bases, with 15 bases spanning the gap. This CDR3 contains 14 residues. In germline, CDR1 is DFQATT, CDR2 SNEGSKA (reference sequence). The CDR3 loop reads CSAIISGPPYEQYF. CDR3 in DNA: TGCAGTGCTATAATTAGCGGCCCTCCCTACGAGCAGTACTTC.

The J gene is TRBJ2-5, the V gene TRBV27, with D perhaps TRBD1 (5 bases). The CDR3 loop spans 14 amino acids. Trimming removed 0 bases at V and 5 bases at J, with 10 bases between. Germline V gene data show CDR1 as MNHEY and CDR2 as SMNVEV (reference sequence). The CDR3 bases are TGTGCCAGCAGTTTATCAGCAGGGTGGGAGACCCAGTACTTC. Protein sequence: CASSLSAGWETQYF.

This clonotype was counted between two and nine times. This chain links TRBV7-9 with TRBJ2-1; D is undetermined. This CDR3 region has 17 residues. The V end was cut by 1 base, the J end by 5 bases, with 18 bases between. Germline CDR1 reads SEHNR; CDR2 reads FQNEAQ (reference sequence). The CDR3 DNA sequence: TGTGCCAGCAGCTTAGGCGTGTCAGTGAGCGCGAACAATGAGCAGTTCTTC. Translation gives CASSLGVSVSANNEQFF.

This sequence joins TRBV7-9 and TRBJ2-7; weak D call: TRBD1 (6 bases). Germline CDR1 and CDR2: SEHNR and FQNEAQ (reference sequence). Trimming left V 3 bases short and J 2 bases short, with 11 bases between. The CDR3 covers 14 residues. CDR3 bases: TGTGCCAGCAGCTTCACAGGGCATACCTACGAGCAGTACTTC. It yields the protein CASSFTGHTYEQYF. The full variable domain, with the rest looked up from reference TRBV7-9 and TRBJ2-7, is DTGVSQNPRHKITKRGQNVTFRCDPISEHNRLYWYRQTLGQGPEFLTYFQNEAQLEKSRLLSDRFSAERPKGSFSTLEIQRTEQGDSAMYLCASSFTGHTYEQYFGPGTRLTVT.

This chain uses TRBV3-1 with TRBJ1-1; the D gene is possibly TRBD1 (6 bases). This CDR3 comprises 16 residues. Trimming took 2 bases from V and 1 from J, leaving 14 bases between them. Germline assignment: CDR1 LGHDT and CDR2 YNNKEL (reference sequence). The CDR3 DNA is TGTGCCAGCAGCCAACTACAGGGACGGGGGAACACTGAAGCTTTCTTT. Amino acid sequence: CASSQLQGRGNTEAFF.

This clonotype was observed a few times. The rearrangement uses TRBV11-2 and TRBJ2-1; D perhaps matches TRBD2 (6 bases). CDR1 SGHAT and CDR2 FQNNGV come from the germline V gene. V shed 3 bases and J shed 6 bases, with 12 bases lying between them. This CDR3 spans 14 amino acids. The CDR3 loop reads CASSFSPRGNEQFF. For the CDR3, the DNA is TGTGCCAGCAGCTTTTCGCCGCGGGGCAATGAGCAGTTCTTC. Complete variable domain (other parts from reference TRBV11-2 and TRBJ2-1): EAGVAQSPRYKIIEKRQSVAFWCNPISGHATLYWYQQILGQGPKLLIQFQNNGVVDDSQLPKDRFSAERLKGVDSTLKIQPAKLEDSAVYLCASSFSPRGNEQFFGPGTRLTVL.

The table lists this clonotype with a few counts. The rearrangement joins TRBV27 to TRBJ1-1, with unresolved D. The length of the CDR3 is 13 residues. Looked up from germline, CDR1 is MNHEY and CDR2 is SMNVEV (reference sequence). With 2 bases removed from V and 1 base from J, the gap between germline ends came to 5 bases. The CDR3, as DNA: TGTGCCAGCAGTTTAAGGTGGAACACTGAAGCTTTCTTT. Translating gives CASSLRWNTEAFF.

The rearrangement links TRBV5-1 to TRBJ2-1; no reliable D call. Germline V gives CDR1 SGHRS, CDR2 YFSETQ. Trimming removed 1 base at V and 5 bases at J, with 7 bases between. The CDR3 loop spans 13 amino acids. The CDR3 protein is CASSLYQDNEQFF. In nucleotides, the CDR3 is TGCGCCAGCAGCTTGTACCAGGACAATGAGCAGTTCTTC.

This clonotype turned up a few times. J is TRBJ2-1 and V is TRBV15; D remains ambiguous. In germline, CDR1 is LNHNV, CDR2 YYDKDF (reference sequence). With 3 bases removed from V and 4 bases from J, the gap between germline ends came to 10 bases. The CDR3 sequence is 14 residues long. CDR3 sequence: CATSRTVGYNEQFF. The DNA of the CDR3 is TGTGCCACCAGCAGGACCGTCGGTTACAATGAGCAGTTCTTC. Based on the CDR3 plus reference TRBV15 and TRBJ2-1, the full variable domain is DAMVIQNPRYQVTQFGKPVTLSCSQTLNHNVMYWYQQKSSQAPKLLFHYYDKDFNNEADTPDNFQSRRPNTSFCFLDIRSPGLGDTAMYLCATSRTVGYNEQFFGPGTRLTVL.